This T cell receptor (beta chain) was identified in a study of tumor-infiltrating lymphocytes in primary liver carcinoma (dated by TCRdb to the late 2010s). The study in broad terms: Of the five patients, three men and two women aged 30 to 69 years, four had hepatocellular carcinoma and one had combined HCC and intrahepatic cholangiocarcinoma. TCRbeta repertoire sequencing covered roughly 35 specimens from 5 patients: 25 tumor regions, 5 adjacent noncancerous liver tissues and 5 peripheral blood samples. For each liver tumor, the study sampled five regions along with adjacent normal tissue and blood, and applied TCRbeta repertoire sequencing, expression microarrays and whole-exome sequencing. Each sample produced about 3.5 to 7.13 million productive TCRbeta reads, and read depth showed no significant difference between tissue types. High reproducibility was observed for the technical replicate repertoires, with mean shared-clone rates approximately 0.9 and correlation coefficients above 0.95. The five patients had tumors of stage T1-T3 N0M0, with maximum diameters ranging from about 4.2 to 10 cm. The 20 to 30 tumor region samples were profiled with Agilent mRNA microarrays so that TCRbeta repertoire diversity could be related to the local molecular phenotype.

A remark on this clonotype: What this receptor recognizes is not known. No base quality information exists; no much larger clone differs at one position.

Without any cell sorting, total RNA and DNA were co-extracted from about 21-30 mg of bulk tissue using the AllPrep DNA/RNA mini kit. Surgical resection was performed in China between November 2015 and March 2016 on about 5 patients with histopathologically diagnosed primary liver carcinoma. At the time of sampling, the patients had chronic HBV infection and had not received any treatment. Each tumor was sampled at five spatially separated regions: the tumor centre plus the superior, inferior, left-lateral and right-lateral poles. Histology showed that every tumor sample contained more than 90% viable tumor cells. Fresh tumor and adjacent tissue pieces were bisected; one half was stored in RNAlater at -80°C, the other sent for histology. The germline V gene sets CDR1 to SGHAT and CDR2 to FQNNGV. From the cysteine through the phenylalanine, the CDR3 covers 15 amino acids. Only the CDR3 DNA stays, 45 bases, in frame from base 1.

Broader findings and caveats from the paper: The study included only a handful of patients, and the authors note findings should be validated in a larger study. Because the samples were bulk and unsorted, CD4+ and CD8+ T cell repertoires could not be compared. Because sequencing covered only the TCR beta chain and unpaired alpha chains were not captured, true repertoire diversity is likely underestimated. The top 250 clones accounted for a significantly greater share of the repertoire in tumors than in blood (p = 0.039). Pairs of tumor regions showed greater repertoire overlap (mean around 35%) than tumor-adjacent pairs (17%) or tumor-blood pairs (roughly 14%), which is consistent with antigen-driven expansion. Only about 7-24% of top clones were present in all five regions of a tumor, suggesting spatial heterogeneity of tumor-infiltrating T cells.

Using a constant-region primer and ProtoScript II reverse transcriptase, TCRbeta-specific cDNA was reverse-transcribed from approximately 0.5 ug total RNA. TCRbeta libraries were built with three nested multiplex PCR rounds, a slightly modified ARM-PCR procedure. Each of the first two PCR rounds ran for around 11 cycles using multiplex TRBV1-TRBV30 forward primers together with a Cbeta reverse primer. Sample barcodes and Illumina adapters were attached in a final 25-cycle PCR using Deep VentR polymerase. Before sequencing, amplicons between 200 and 500 bp were purified from gel using a QIAquick gel extraction kit. TCRbeta amplicons were sequenced on an Illumina HiSeq 2500 with 250-bp paired-end reads. In the authors' own workflow: Quality trimming of reads was performed with Trimmomatic v0.33, and paired reads were merged with FLASH v1.2.11 so that full CDR3 sequences could be recovered. V, D and J germline segments were assigned to the rearranged TCRbeta sequences using MiGEC v1.2.1b. Clonotype statistics, along with Shannon-Wiener diversity indices, were calculated using VDJtools v1.0.0. To cut down on sampling bias, every analysis after diversity analysis relied on just the 250 most abundant clonotypes from each sample. In-frame beta chains were kept once TCRdb had trimmed the public reads at Q25 with fastp and called clones with MiXCR. A single entry per CDR3 protein holds the most common genes and DNA from its merged rows. These V and J calls are TCRdb output, not the study's own analysis. Present in this sample are roughly 70,000 distinct CDR3 sequences, over 60% of which were seen just once. Under 45% of the sample goes to the ten largest clones.

Input material: liver tumor tissue from sampling region 4. The cell subset or site label, read with the paper, signifies: tumor region T4, right-lateral pole. The origin of this receptor is a man aged 40-50 years with primary liver carcinoma and hepatitis B virus infection. The chain was built from TRBV11-2 and TRBJ2-3; a tentative D call is TRBD1 (6 bases match). The nucleotide sequence is given as TGTATCAGCAGCACCGGGACAAGCGGCACAGATACGCAGTATTTT. This codes for CISSTGTSGTDTQYF.